This TCR beta chain was retrieved from a study of shared clonotypes between healthy human individuals. Study results and limitations: Compared with clonotypes that all four donors shared, non-shared clonotypes had lower generation probabilities.

Sequencing was performed with immunoSEQ multiplex PCR; in TCRdb, only in-frame clones are kept and a portion is missing. The table has some 2,100,000 clones, approximately 94% seen once; the top ten hold 0.1% to 0.15%. In regard to this clone: The antigen remains undetermined.

All donors were Caucasian adults living in Nashville, Tennessee. After removal of 4 bases from V and 4 bases from J, the junction contained 8 bases not matched to a gene. The CDR3 consists of 15 residues. Germline V gene data show CDR1 as MGHRA and CDR2 as YSYEKL. The source material was naive CD4+ T cells sorted from blood. Regarding subset: CD45RA+ positively selected. This chain connects TRBV4-1 to TRBJ2-5; 8 bases align to TRBD1. This clonotype was obtained from a man in his late teens or twenties in good health. The chain's CDR3 is CASSRPDRELETQYF. The CDR3 coding sequence is TGCGCCAGCAGCCGACCGGACAGGGAGTTAGAGACCCAGTACTTC.